One and the same sample provided the 26 T cell receptor beta chains below, sequenced in a study of blood T cell repertoires in COVID-19. The assay was immunoSEQ multiplex PCR, and TCRdb's table has in-frame clones only and misses some. The top ten clones hold about a fifth of a sample with some 190,000 clones, 84% of them seen once. The sample comprised peripheral blood. Receptors originate from a human donor in a cohort sampled during active COVID-19.

The CDR3 sequence is CASSSGWTGDRQETQYF. The CDR3 coding sequence is TGCGCCAGCAGCTCAGGATGGACAGGGGATCGGCAAGAGACCCAGTACTTC. The chain uses TRBV5-1 and TRBJ2-5; 9 bases align to TRBD1. This CDR3 has 17 amino acids. V gave up 3 bases and J gave up 2 bases; unmatched junction bases: 11. Germline V CDR1 and CDR2: SGHRS, YFSETQ.

The chain links TRBV5-1 to TRBJ2-7, with D maybe TRBD2 (5 bases). V lost 0 bases and J lost 7, with 11 bases in between. The CDR3 has 13 amino acids. Germline values: CDR1 SGHRS, CDR2 YFSETQ. This CDR3 is CASSLDPSGEQYF. CDR3 in DNA: TGCGCCAGCAGCTTGGACCCCTCGGGAGAGCAGTACTTC. The entire variable domain, with the rest obtained from reference TRBV5-1 and TRBJ2-7, is as follows: KAGVTQTPRYLIKTRGQQVTLSCSPISGHRSVSWYQQTPGQGLQFLFEYFSETQRNKGNFPGRFSGRQFSNSRSEMNVSTLELGDSALYLCASSLDPSGEQYFGPGTRLTVT.

Only a few counts were recorded for this clone. The chain recombines TRBV19 with TRBJ1-5; the D gene is possibly TRBD1 (6 bases). Per the germline V gene, CDR1 is LNHDA and CDR2 is SQIVND (reference sequence). With 7 bases removed from V and 0 bases from J, the gap between germline ends came to 19 bases. The CDR3 consists of 17 residues. Written as DNA, the CDR3 is TGTGCCAGTACAGAGCCCCCCGGGACATATAGCAATCAGCCCCAGCATTTT. Translating gives CASTEPPGTYSNQPQHF.

V and J are TRBV3-1 (or the pseudogene TRBV3-2) and TRBJ1-2; D is uncertain. CDR1 is LGHDT, CDR2 YNNKEL, per germline (reference sequence). The V gene lost 1 base and the J gene lost 4 bases, with 10 bases spanning the gap. CDR3 length equals 14 residues. The CDR3 nucleotides read TGTGCCAGCAGCCAAGCCCGGGGAGGCTATGGCTACACCTTC. Encoded protein: CASSQARGGYGYTF.

The chain couples TRBV7-2 to TRBJ2-1; 12 bases align to TRBD2. The CDR3 consists of 18 residues. V shed 3 bases, J shed 6 bases, and the junction held 12 bases outside the gene matches. Per germline, CDR1 SGHTA and CDR2 FQGNSA. CDR3 sequence: CASSFMPSGGAISNEQFF. The CDR3, as DNA: TGTGCCAGCAGCTTTATGCCTAGCGGGGGGGCGATATCCAATGAGCAGTTCTTC.

The chain has TRBV28 and TRBJ1-4, with a possible D match to TRBD1 (6 bases). Trimming removed 1 base from V and 0 bases from J, with 9 bases in between. The germline V gene has CDR1 MDHEN and CDR2 SYDVKM. The CDR3 covers 16 residues. The CDR3 region has the DNA TGTGCCAGCAGTTTATTGGACAGAACAACTAATGAAAAACTGTTTTTT. Protein sequence: CASSLLDRTTNEKLFF.

Here the CDR3 DNA reads TGCAGCGCCGACCGTAAGGGGCTCCTGATGAACACTGAAGCTTTCTTT. Translated, it gives CSADRKGLLMNTEAFF. The gene calls are TRBV29-1 and TRBJ1-1; maybe TRBD1 (5 bases). V lost 7 bases, J lost 0 bases, and 21 bases lay in between. The CDR3 is made up of 16 amino acids. Germline V gene sequence: CDR1 SQVTM, CDR2 ANQGSEA.

The V call is TRBV6-5, the J call TRBJ2-3; tentative D call: TRBD1 (6 bases). In germline, CDR1 is MNHEY, CDR2 SVGAGI. V gave up 6 bases and J gave up 2 bases, with 15 bases separating them. The CDR3 has 15 residues. The chain's CDR3 is CASSAQGSNTDTQYF. The CDR3 coding sequence is TGTGCCAGCAGCGCACAGGGATCAAACACAGATACGCAGTATTTT.

The V call is TRBV11-2, the J call TRBJ1-6; tentative D call: TRBD1 (5 bases). The CDR3 runs 14 residues. V was clipped by 4 bases and J by 10 bases, with 14 bases between them. Per germline, CDR1 SGHAT and CDR2 FQNNGV. The CDR3 is CASSSQGARSPLHF. The CDR3 nucleotides are TGTGCCAGCAGCTCCCAGGGCGCCAGATCACCCCTCCACTTT.

The V gene is TRBV5-5, the J gene TRBJ1-2, with 9 nucleotides matching TRBD1. V dropped 2 bases and J dropped 8; count of bases not matched to a gene: 7. The CDR3 length is 14 residues. Germline V gives CDR1 SGHKS, CDR2 YYEKEE (reference sequence). CDR3 nucleotide sequence: TGTGCCAGCAGCTTCTGGACAGGGGTCTCGGGCTACACCTTC. Translated: CASSFWTGVSGYTF. Filled out from reference TRBV5-5 and TRBJ1-2, the complete variable domain reads DAGVTQSPTHLIKTRGQQVTLRCSPISGHKSVSWYQQVLGQGPQFIFQYYEKEERGRGNFPDRFSARQFPNYSSELNVNALLLGDSALYLCASSFWTGVSGYTFGSGTRLTVV.

The chain has TRBV12-3 or TRBV12-4 and TRBJ2-1; no reliable D call. Trimming removed 5 bases at V and 11 bases at J, with 13 bases between. CDR3 size: 12 residues. CDR3 loop: CASSRVARQQFF. The CDR3 DNA follows: TGTGCCAGCAGTCGGGTGGCTAGACAGCAGTTCTTC.

The CDR3 region has the DNA TGTGCCAGCAGCACCGAGGGAGAGACCCAGTACTTC. This sequence encodes CASSTEGETQYF. The chain carries TRBV3-1 (or the pseudogene TRBV3-2) and TRBJ2-5; D might be TRBD2 (5 bases). This CDR3 comprises 12 residues. Trimming took off 5 bases at V and 4 bases at J, with 8 bases between the two ends. Germline V gene lookup returns CDR1 LGHDT and CDR2 YNNKEL (reference sequence).

The chain has TRBV6-5 and TRBJ1-1; TRBD1 is a possible D gene (5 bases). Germline assignment: CDR1 MNHEY and CDR2 SVGAGI. This CDR3 region has 13 residues. Trimming shortened V by 6 bases and J by 3 bases, and 11 bases separated the two germline ends. The CDR3: CASRLQGDTEAFF. For the CDR3, the DNA is TGTGCCAGCAGACTCCAGGGTGACACTGAAGCTTTCTTT.

This clone has only a few counts. The rearrangement uses TRBV2 and TRBJ1-4; 8 bases align to TRBD1. Germline V gene data show CDR1 as SNHLY and CDR2 as FYNNEI. This CDR3 spans 14 amino acids. Trimming removed 7 bases from V and 8 bases from J; junction bases left unmatched: 9. The CDR3: CASTGQAIEEKLFF. CDR3 in DNA: TGTGCCAGCACGGGACAGGCCATCGAAGAAAAACTGTTTTTT.

The chain uses TRBV24-1 and TRBJ2-3; no clear D. Germline CDR1 KGHDR, CDR2 SFDVKD. The CDR3 consists of 13 residues. The V end lost 9 bases, the J end lost 1 base, and 10 bases lay between the germline ends. DNA of the CDR3: TGTGCCACCCAACCGCAGGGCACAGATACGCAGTATTTT. As protein: CATQPQGTDTQYF.

V and J are TRBV5-1 and TRBJ1-5; D is unclear. The CDR3 is 15 amino acids. Looked up from germline, CDR1 is SGHRS and CDR2 is YFSETQ. Trimming removed 2 bases from V and 3 bases from J, with 12 bases in between. This CDR3 reads CASSFGEGPNQPQHF. The CDR3 region has the DNA TGCGCCAGCAGCTTTGGGGAGGGCCCCAATCAGCCCCAGCATTTT.

This chain uses TRBV5-1 with TRBJ2-5, with D tentatively TRBD2 (7 bases). This CDR3 has 15 residues. The germline gives CDR1 SGHRS, CDR2 YFSETQ. V lost 5 bases and J lost 2, with 16 bases in between. CDR3 loop: CASSRLGGLQETQYF. In nucleotides, the CDR3 is TGCGCCAGCAGTCGCCTCGGGGGGCTTCAAGAGACCCAGTACTTC.

This chain connects TRBV5-4 to TRBJ2-2; D might be TRBD2 (5 bases). Germline V gene lookup returns CDR1 SGHNT and CDR2 YYREEE (reference sequence). Trimming cost V 4 bases and J 4 bases, with 14 bases left between them. The CDR3 extends over 15 amino acids. For the CDR3, the DNA is TGTGCCAGCAGCCCGAGATCAGGAGGCACCGGGGAGCTGTTTTTT. As protein: CASSPRSGGTGELFF.

This clone appeared once. The chain employs TRBV5-1 and TRBJ1-1; D might be TRBD1 (6 bases). With 0 bases removed from V and 1 base from J, the gap between germline ends came to 10 bases. CDR1 SGHRS and CDR2 YFSETQ come from the germline V gene. There are 15 residues in the CDR3. The CDR3 DNA is TGCGCCAGCAGCTTGGTCGGGGGGGCGAACACTGAAGCTTTCTTT. Protein product: CASSLVGGANTEAFF.

This chain connects TRBV4-1 to TRBJ1-4; D is unresolved. There are 15 residues in the CDR3. The ends were cut back, 4 bases at V and 0 bases at J, with 9 bases in the middle. Germline values: CDR1 MGHRA, CDR2 YSYEKL. The CDR3 spells CASSPSLATNEKLFF. CDR3 nucleotide sequence: TGCGCCAGCAGCCCTAGCCTTGCAACTAATGAAAAACTGTTTTTT.

The rearrangement uses TRBV3-1 (or the pseudogene TRBV3-2) and TRBJ1-2, with D maybe TRBD1 (5 bases). The CDR3 consists of 15 residues. Trimming shortened V by 3 bases and J by 4 bases, and 15 bases separated the two germline ends. Germline CDR1 and CDR2: LGHDT and YNNKEL (reference sequence). CDR3 sequence: CASSQDDSWRYGYTF. The CDR3 DNA reads TGTGCCAGCAGCCAGGATGACAGTTGGCGCTATGGCTACACCTTC.

V is TRBV9 and J is TRBJ2-7; 7 nucleotides line up with TRBD2. The CDR3 has 15 amino acids. Trimming cost V 3 bases and J 4 bases; bases outside gene matches: 10. Germline CDR1 and CDR2: SGDLS and YYNGEE. The CDR3 is CASSGGRGSRYEQYV. The CDR3 DNA reads as TGTGCCAGCAGCGGAGGGAGGGGAAGTCGGTACGAGCAGTACGTC.

This chain joins TRBV9 and TRBJ2-5, with D tentatively TRBD2 (6 bases). Germline V CDR1 and CDR2: SGDLS, YYNGEE. Trimming shortened V by 1 base and J by 9 bases, and 16 bases separated the two germline ends. The CDR3 loop spans 14 amino acids. DNA for the CDR3: TGTGCCAGCAGCGTAACGCGCTTCGGCGGGGCCCAGTACTTC. It yields the protein CASSVTRFGGAQYF.

This chain joins TRBV4-2 and TRBJ2-3; 8 bases fit TRBD2. CDR3 length: 17 residues. Germline CDR1 LGHNA, CDR2 YNFKEQ. Trimming took 4 bases from V and 4 from J; bases not matched to a gene: 13. Here the CDR3 DNA reads TGTGCCAGCAGCCTTACTGTACCGGGACTAGACGCAGATACGCAGTATTTT. The encoded protein is CASSLTVPGLDADTQYF.

V and J are TRBV29-1 and TRBJ2-7; 11 bases are a match to TRBD1. Trimming removed 4 bases from V and 2 bases from J; junction bases left unmatched: 4. From germline, CDR1 is SQVTM and CDR2 ANQGSEA. The CDR3 is 14 amino acids. The CDR3 nucleotides are TGCAGCGTTGTTTCGGGACAGGGGGCCTACGAGCAGTACTTC. Translation: CSVVSGQGAYEQYF.

The chain is built from TRBV12-3 or TRBV12-4 and TRBJ1-6; TRBD1 matches at 8 bases. The V and J ends lost 5 bases and 14 bases, in that order; junction bases with no gene match: 8. CDR3 length: 13 amino acids. In DNA, the CDR3 is TGTGCCAGCAGTAACAGGGGGGACCCGGCCCTCCACTTT. Its protein is CASSNRGDPALHF.